This T cell receptor (beta chain) was recovered during a study of early T cells in non-severe SARS-CoV-2 infection. Across the study: With bulk RNA from unsorted whole blood as input, sequencing yielded unpaired chains. Study-level findings and limits: The VDJdb matching leaned toward anti-spike CD8 responses and overlooked private and CD4 specificities.

The CDR3 sequence is 16 residues long. J lost 7 bases, V lost 9 bases, and 13 bases had no gene match. The V gene's germline CDR1 is KGHDR and CDR2 SFDVKD. Researchers attached unique molecular identifiers to individual cDNA molecules. TCRdb ran MiXCR on the 5' RACE reads and lists one entry per CDR3 protein. The sample contains around 100,000 distinct CDR3 sequences, around 13% of which appear only once. This clonotype was counted a few times. Its antigen is not known. The gene calls are TRBV24-1 and TRBJ2-2, with 10 bases identical to TRBD1. The sequencing input was whole blood. The sequence came from an adult who was a healthcare worker with PCR-confirmed SARS-CoV-2 infection or an uninfected control (not recorded which). Here the CDR3 DNA reads TGTGCCACCCCAGACAGGGGGCTAGTTACGGACGGGGAGCTGTTTTTT. It yields the protein CATPDRGLVTDGELFF.